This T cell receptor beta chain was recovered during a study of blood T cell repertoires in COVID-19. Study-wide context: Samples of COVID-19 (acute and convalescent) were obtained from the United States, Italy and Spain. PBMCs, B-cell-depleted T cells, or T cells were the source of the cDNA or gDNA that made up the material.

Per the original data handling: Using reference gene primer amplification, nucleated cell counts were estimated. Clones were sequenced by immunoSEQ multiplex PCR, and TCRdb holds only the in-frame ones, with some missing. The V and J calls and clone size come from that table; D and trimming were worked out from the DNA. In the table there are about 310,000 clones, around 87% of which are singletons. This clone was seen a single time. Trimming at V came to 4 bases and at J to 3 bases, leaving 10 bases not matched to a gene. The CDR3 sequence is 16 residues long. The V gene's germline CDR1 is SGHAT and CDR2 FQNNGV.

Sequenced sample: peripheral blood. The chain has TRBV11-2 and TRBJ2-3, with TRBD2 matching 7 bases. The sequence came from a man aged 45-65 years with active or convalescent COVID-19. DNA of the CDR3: TGTGCCAGCAGCTCCCGACTAGCAGGTAGGACAGATACGCAGTATTTT. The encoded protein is CASSSRLAGRTDTQYF.